This record covers a single T cell receptor beta chain. Which antigen it targets is not known. It has no much larger one-base neighbor in the sample; base qualities were not kept. This entry belongs to a study of cytomegalovirus exposure and HLA in healthy donors (TCRdb year 2017). Study-wide context: An earlier analysis of about 560 of the donors reported around 280 Gb of sequence data and 117 million unique TCR beta sequences obtained from around 170 million T cells. An early release that covered about 600 HLA-typed donors contained around 330 gigabases of sequencing data and around 80 million unique TCR sequences. Among the roughly 430 genotyped donors, about 85% belonged to the genetic ancestry cluster associated with self-reported Caucasian donors. The study aimed to test whether signatures of past pathogen exposure could be identified by cataloging public T cell receptors. The study profiled the T cell repertoires of 550 to 700 subjects by immunosequencing and related them to cytomegalovirus serostatus. Besides the first cohort of around 670 subjects, a separate validation cohort made up of 120 different subjects was used. The study combined high-throughput TCR immunosequencing, statistical association of individual TCRs with disease status, and machine learning to predict cytomegalovirus infection status. To study patterns of TCR occurrence, a later analysis re-analyzed previously published TCR beta repertoires from 666 donors and added high-resolution HLA genotyping. Rather than drawing on any new phenotypic data, the later analysis identified candidate immune exposures from TCR beta sequences and the way those sequences occurred across donors. An earlier analysis of fewer than 750 of the donors used high-throughput TCR beta sequencing to judge whether each TCR beta V gene segment behaved as functional or pseudogenic. Alongside the repertoire data, information on donor age, sex, ethnicity and CMV serostatus was compiled. In a later genetic analysis, genome-wide SNP genotypes for about 65% of the 666 donors were used, and that subset was treated as a discovery cohort. Every discovery cohort repertoire had been produced on one sequencing platform. HLA typing covered class I and class II loci at four-digit resolution. The number of donors typed differed by locus, with 629-630 for A, B, C, DRB1 and DQB1, more than 500 for DQA1, nearly 610 for DPA1, and under 490 for DPB1. Roughly 5 DR-DQ haplotypes were handled as single units for association and clustering, since linkage in the cohort was strong. Among 300 to 500 genotyped donors of the cohort, an average of around 240,000 unique TCR beta nucleotide sequences was sequenced per donor, of which about 18% were non-productive.

The library was produced with the immunoSEQ multiplex PCR assay. For the multiplex PCR, a mixture combining 60 forward primers for TCR Vbeta segments and 13 reverse primers for TCR Jbeta segments was used. Amplification of the CDR3 region of rearranged TCR beta genes was performed with a multiplex PCR assay on genomic DNA. On the Illumina HiSeq System, the amplified TCR beta libraries were sequenced as 87-base-pair reads. Concerning the study's data processing: A later analysis tallied 75 million to 95 million unique TCR beta chains across the 666 repertoires, and about 10 million of those chains were shared by two or more donors. A nearest-neighbor algorithm error-corrected the raw reads and collapsed the reads into unique sequences, merging closely related sequences to remove PCR and sequencing errors. To assign V, D and J gene segments, CDR3 sequences were aligned to IMGT reference sequences. Each retained sequence needed at least a six-nucleotide match to both a V gene segment and a J gene segment. Rearrangements were called productive when the CDR3 lacked stop codons and stayed in frame with V and J; all others were non-productive. CDR3 was defined by IMGT convention, running from the second conserved V-encoded cysteine to the conserved J-encoded phenylalanine. Sequences without an unambiguous match to a single V gene segment were excluded from the earlier analysis of 450 to 650 of the donors. An earlier analysis of 587 of the donors classified V segments as functional when productive rearrangements were above 56.7% and as segregating when the standard deviation between donors was above 5%. To diagnose cytomegalovirus status from the catalog of TCR beta chain sequences, a statistical classification framework was built. In a later analysis, V and J genes were assigned by comparing TCR nucleotide sequences against IMGT/GENE-DB human TR gene sequences. In a later analysis, CDR3 sequences and most-parsimonious VDJ recombination scenarios were assigned using the TCRdist pipeline. A later analysis defined each TCR beta chain by its CDR3 amino acid sequence plus V-gene family, and excluded reads lacking a unique V-gene family. A later analysis removed several hundred highly shared, low-generation-probability nucleotide sequences to deal with suspected cross-contamination and a sequencing artifact. A later analysis calculated a clonal expansion index for each public chain from normalized within-repertoire ranks of inferred template counts. In a later analysis, generation probabilities were computed with a VDJ recombination model fitted to out-of-frame rearrangements, and the resulting probabilities were checked against IGoR. In a later analysis, hypergeometric tests were used to score TCR-TCR, TCR-HLA and TCR-CMV co-occurrence, with a repertoire-size bias correction applied to TCR pairs. False discovery rates were estimated in a later analysis by permuting HLA or CMV assignments 20 times. In a later analysis, co-occurring TCRs were grouped using DBSCAN, with TCRdist sequence similarity added in when clustering inside HLA-allele-positive subsets. Repertoires with fewer than 30,000 or more than 120,000 public chains were left out of co-occurrence clustering, as were about 5 repertoires with anomalous nucleotide sharing. TCRdb holds this immuneACCESS table with in-frame rearrangements only. Some clones are missing; in checked studies, unresolved V genes explain under half, and the rest has no known cause. V and J calls and clone size follow that table, whereas D and trimming were derived from the DNA. The sample contains nearly 200,000 clones, around 86% of them found a single time. 6% to 8% of the sample comes from the top ten.

The cohort consisted of 670 or so healthy bone marrow donors. At the time of sampling, all cohort members were nominally healthy, though unrecorded immune exposures were likely present. The donor was CMV seropositive and was included in the group of about 290 seropositive cohort members. A peripheral blood sample was provided by each donor, and peripheral blood mononuclear cells were used for TCR beta sequencing. The Qiagen DNeasy Blood Extraction Kit was used to extract genomic DNA from the blood cell samples. Study-wide findings and limitations: For the cohort, immune exposure information was limited to CMV serostatus. A later genetic analysis reported fewer N-insertions in productive TCRs among donors in an Asian-associated ancestry cluster than the roughly 720-donor mean. A later analysis found that HLA-associated TCR beta chains were more clonally expanded and had lower generation probabilities than equally common non-associated chains. The presence/absence analyses assumed that sequencing depth was roughly uniform across donors, and that assumption may not be true. The authors suggested that the approach could potentially be generalized to other disease states and immunological phenotypes. In this cohort, only TCR beta chains were sequenced, and detectable features were limited by the absence of alpha or paired-chain data. Because some donors lacked HLA typing at each locus, the association tests relied only on the typed subset. Linkage disequilibrium might explain the correlated functional status among segregating V segments, but an unknown experimental factor could not be ruled out. A few of the identified cytomegalovirus-associated TCR beta chains were confirmed in vitro to be specific for cytomegalovirus antigens. In a later analysis, most CMV-associated TCR beta chains were found to appear HLA-restricted, with HLA associations seemingly driven largely by CMV exposure. Specific HLA alleles were associated with 16,951 TCR beta sequences at a false discovery rate of 0.05 in a later analysis. In a later analysis, TCR association rates were found to vary across HLA loci, with the most associated TCRs seen for DRB1 alleles and the fewest for HLA-C alleles. The study listed 164 TCR beta chains as associated with cytomegalovirus. V-gene and J-gene trimming of TCR beta chains was associated with a missense DCLRE1C variant in a later genetic analysis, and the association was replicated in an independent cohort. Some IMGT-functional V segments, including TRBV6-2 and TRBV6-3, could not be told apart with the 87-base-pair reads, so those segments were excluded. Because counts were too low, approximately 18 rarely observed V segments, including chromosome 9 orphons, were excluded from the earlier analysis of around 640 of the donors. The sequencing pipeline was judged likely to have produced a cluster of highly shared sequence variants as a technical artifact. An earlier analysis of approximately 530 of the donors showed that most TCR beta V segments appeared in productive rearrangements either about 90% or about 30% of the time, which broadly matched IMGT annotations. According to a later analysis, parvovirus B19, influenza, CMV and Epstein-Barr virus appeared linked to several top co-occurrence clusters. In both the original and validation cohorts, the classifier was reported to diagnose cytomegalovirus status with high specificity and sensitivity. Strong co-occurrence of HLA alleles, especially DR and DQ, made assigning TCR associations to individual alleles difficult. A further reported finding was that TCR beta sequences accurately predicted the HLA-A and HLA-B alleles for most subjects in the first cohort. Most TCR sequences were seen in very few donors, while some public TCRs were found in many individuals.

Germline trimming amounts to 5 bases on V and 7 bases on J, with 10 as the count of junction bases outside the gene matches. From a lookup of the germline V gene (reference sequence), CDR1 and CDR2 are SEHNR and FQNEAQ. Reading from cysteine to phenylalanine, the CDR3 counts 15 amino acids. Only the CDR3 region is kept as DNA, spanning 45 bases read in frame from base 1. Recombination linked TRBV7-9 to TRBJ1-2; 10 bases in the junction line up with TRBD1. The receptor was derived from a woman aged 50 to 65 in good health and CMV-seropositive. Sequenced sample: PBMCs. The CDR3 sequence is CASSISGTGESGYTF. The bases read TGTGCCAGCAGCATTTCCGGGACAGGGGAGAGTGGCTACACCTTC.